Listed below are T cell receptor beta chains from one sample, sequenced in a study of beta chain features in type 1 diabetes. The protocol was immunoSEQ multiplex PCR, while the TCRdb copy is restricted to in-frame clones and leaves out a portion. Of 250,000 to 300,000 clones listed, roughly 25% are singletons. Sequenced sample: naive CD4+ T cells from blood. These receptors originate from a woman aged 30 to 39 with type 1 diabetes. The CDR3 runs from the conserved cysteine through the conserved F or W. D genes are given only for firm matches. Where a row states a size, it is once, few, many or the class of an expanded clone; other rows omit it.

size: -; V: TRBV29-1; J: TRBJ1-1; D: TRBD1; DNA: TGCAGCGTTGGTGGGACAGGGGGCAAGTTCACTGAAGCTTTCTTT; CDR3: CSVGGTGGKFTEAFF
size: -; V: TRBV30; J: TRBJ1-5; D: -; DNA: TGTGCCTGGAGGCAGGGGATTAATCAGCCCCAGCATTTT; CDR3: CAWRQGINQPQHF
size: once; V: TRBV28; J: TRBJ2-3; D: -; DNA: TGTGCCAGCACCTCCCGTAGCACAGATACGCAGTATTTT; CDR3: CASTSRSTDTQYF
size: -; V: TRBV5-4; J: TRBJ2-2; D: TRBD2; DNA: TGTGCCAGCAGCTTGTCAGGTTGGGGGGGCACCGGGGAGCTGTTTTTT; CDR3: CASSLSGWGGTGELFF
size: few; V: TRBV4-1; J: TRBJ1-4; D: -; DNA: TGCGCCAGCAGCCAAGATAGATCCGCTCCTCCTGAAAAACTGTTTTTT; CDR3: CASSQDRSAPPEKLFF
size: -; V: TRBV7-2; J: TRBJ2-1; D: -; DNA: TGTGCCAGCAGCTTGAGGCTAGCGCTCACGGGAGTGTACAATGAGCAGTTCTTC; CDR3: CASSLRLALTGVYNEQFF
size: -; V: TRBV4-1; J: TRBJ2-1; D: TRBD2; DNA: TGCGCCAGCAGCCAAGTCGGGACTATTAAGTTCTTC; CDR3: CASSQVGTIKFF
size: -; V: TRBV30; J: TRBJ1-2; D: -; DNA: TGTGCCTGGAGCATACAGGGCGCATCCATCTATGGCTACACCTTC; CDR3: CAWSIQGASIYGYTF
size: few; V: TRBV20-1; J: TRBJ2-7; D: -; DNA: TGCAGTGCTAGATCCAATTACGAGCAGTACTTC; CDR3: CSARSNYEQYF
size: -; V: TRBV2; J: TRBJ2-1; D: TRBD1; DNA: TGTGCCAGCAGCGTTCTAACGGGACAGGGAGGTGAGCAGTTCTTC; CDR3: CASSVLTGQGGEQFF
size: few; V: TRBV4-1; J: TRBJ2-5; D: -; DNA: TGCGCCAGCAGCCCCGGAAGGCGGGAGACCCAGTACTTC; CDR3: CASSPGRRETQYF
size: -; V: TRBV5-1; J: TRBJ2-1; D: TRBD2; DNA: TGCGCCAGCAGCTCCGGACTAGCGGGAAGGGGTGAGCAGTTCTTC; CDR3: CASSSGLAGRGEQFF
size: -; V: TRBV29-1; J: TRBJ2-1; D: -; DNA: TGCAGCGTTGATGGCTTTAACAATGAGCAGTTCTTC; CDR3: CSVDGFNNEQFF
size: few; V: TRBV28; J: TRBJ2-7; D: -; DNA: TGTGCCAGCAGTTTAGACACAGGGCAGCGCGAGCAGTACTTC; CDR3: CASSLDTGQREQYF
size: few; V: TRBV9; J: TRBJ2-3; D: -; DNA: TGTGCCAGCAGCGTAAGGGGAACAGATACGCAGTATTTT; CDR3: CASSVRGTDTQYF
size: few; V: TRBV5-1; J: TRBJ2-3; D: -; DNA: TGCGCCAGCAAGGCGGGCACAGATACGCAGTATTTT; CDR3: CASKAGTDTQYF
size: -; V: TRBV13; J: TRBJ2-7; D: -; DNA: TGTGCCAGCAGCAAAAGACAGAGCTCCTACGAGCAGTACTTC; CDR3: CASSKRQSSYEQYF
size: -; V: TRBV6-1; J: TRBJ1-1; D: -; DNA: TGTGCCACCGGGGAGGGTTCGGCTGAAGCTTTCTTT; CDR3: CATGEGSAEAFF
size: few; V: TRBV14; J: TRBJ1-4; D: TRBD1; DNA: TGTGCCAGCAGCCATCCCCGACAGGGAGGCGAAAAACTGTTTTTT; CDR3: CASSHPRQGGEKLFF
size: -; V: TRBV28; J: TRBJ2-1; D: TRBD2; DNA: TGTGCCAGCAGTCAGCCGGGACTAGAAGGGAATGAGCAGTTCTTC; CDR3: CASSQPGLEGNEQFF
size: few; V: TRBV30; J: TRBJ2-5; D: TRBD2; DNA: TGTGCCTGGAGCGTCGGGACTAGCGTGGGCGAGACCCAGTACTTC; CDR3: CAWSVGTSVGETQYF
size: -; V: TRBV4-1; J: TRBJ1-5; D: TRBD1; DNA: TGCGCCAGCAGCCAAGGACAGGGGGTCTATCAGCCCCAGCATTTT; CDR3: CASSQGQGVYQPQHF